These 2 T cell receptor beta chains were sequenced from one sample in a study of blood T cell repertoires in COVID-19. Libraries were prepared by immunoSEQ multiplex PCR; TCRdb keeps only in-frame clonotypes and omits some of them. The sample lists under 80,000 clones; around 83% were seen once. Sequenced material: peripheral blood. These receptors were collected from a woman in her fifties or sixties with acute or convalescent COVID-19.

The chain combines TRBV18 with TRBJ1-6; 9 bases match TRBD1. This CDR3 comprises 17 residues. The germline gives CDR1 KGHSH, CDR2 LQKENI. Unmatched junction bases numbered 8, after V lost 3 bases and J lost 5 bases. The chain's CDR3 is CASSPTETGGNNSPLHF. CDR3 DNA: TGTGCCAGCTCACCGACCGAGACAGGGGGGAATAATTCACCCCTCCACTTT.

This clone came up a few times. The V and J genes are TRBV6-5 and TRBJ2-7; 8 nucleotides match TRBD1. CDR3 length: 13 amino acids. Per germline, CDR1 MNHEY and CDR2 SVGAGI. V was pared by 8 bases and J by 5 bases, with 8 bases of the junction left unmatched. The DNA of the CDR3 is TGTGCCAGCGGGCAGGGGGCGCGTCACGAGCAGTACTTC. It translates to CASGQGARHEQYF.